The rows below give T cell receptor beta chains drawn from one sample of a study of molecular identifiers for immune sequencing clone quantification. A single record per CDR3 protein comes from TCRdb applying MiXCR to the PCR reads. The table lists approximately 500,000 distinct CDR3 sequences, about 25% of them singletons. Material: naive CD8+ T cells from blood, with Jurkat cell RNA spiked in. The receptors stem from a human donor in good health. Some libraries in this study had Jurkat cell RNA spiked in. Both conserved end residues are part of each CDR3. A D gene is named only where the DNA matches it firmly. Clone size appears in some rows only: once, few, many, or a class for an expanded clone.

V	D	J	size	DNA	CDR3
TRBV19	TRBD2	TRBJ2-5	NA	TGTGCCAGTAATATGGGACTAGCCGAGACCCAGTACTTC	CASNMGLAETQYF
TRBV4-1	TRBD1	TRBJ1-1	many	TGCGCCAGCAGCCAGGAGGGACAGATGAACACTGAAGCTTTCTTT	CASSQEGQMNTEAFF
TRBV20-1	NA	TRBJ2-3	many	TGCAGTGCTAGGACAATACAGGGTCCAACAGATACGCAGTATTTT	CSARTIQGPTDTQYF
TRBV6-1	TRBD2	TRBJ2-3	many	TGTGCCAGCAGTGAAGAGGCGGGGGGCTTCACAGATACGCAGTATTTT	CASSEEAGGFTDTQYF
TRBV13	NA	TRBJ2-1	NA	TGTGCCAGCAGCTTAACGGACAGCTCCTACAATGGGCAGTTCTTC	CASSLTDSSYNGQFF
TRBV20-1	TRBD2	TRBJ2-1	NA	TGCAGTGCTAGTCGTTCTAGCGGGGTGTACAATGAGCAGTTCTTC	CSASRSSGVYNEQFF
TRBV19	NA	TRBJ2-2	few	TGTGCCAGTAGTATTGGTCGATACACCGGGGAGCTGTTTTTT	CASSIGRYTGELFF
TRBV20-1	NA	TRBJ2-5	NA	TGCAGTGCTAGAGAGGATCCCGGCCAAGAGACCCAGTACTTC	CSAREDPGQETQYF
TRBV28	NA	TRBJ1-1	few	TGTGCCAGCAGTGCGGTTTCTTCGGTTTTGAACACTGAAGCTTTCTTT	CASSAVSSVLNTEAFF
TRBV11-2	NA	TRBJ2-7	NA	TGTGCCAGCAGCTTAGGGGGGTATCCCTACGAGCAGTACTTC	CASSLGGYPYEQYF
TRBV12-3/TRBV12-4	TRBD1	TRBJ2-5	NA	TGTGCCAGCACCGCACGGACAGGGGGAGAGACCCAGTACTTC	CASTARTGGETQYF
TRBV5-1	NA	TRBJ2-5	NA	TGCGCCAGCAGCTGGACCTCAGTGACTGCGGGAGAGACCCAGTACTTC	CASSWTSVTAGETQYF
TRBV4-3	NA	TRBJ2-1	few	TGCGCCAGCAGCCAATTTGGTGGCGATGAGCAGTTCTTC	CASSQFGGDEQFF
TRBV9	TRBD2	TRBJ2-7	few	TGTGCCAGCAGCGTCGGGGGGGTCTATGTCCACGAGCAGTACTTC	CASSVGGVYVHEQYF
TRBV4-3	TRBD1	TRBJ1-1	NA	TGCGCCAGCAGCCAAGGACAGGGGGCCCCTGAAGCTTTCTTT	CASSQGQGAPEAFF
TRBV7-6	NA	TRBJ1-5	few	TGTGCCAGCAGCTTAGCCCAGGGAGCCCAGCATTTT	CASSLAQGAQHF
TRBV4-1	TRBD1	TRBJ2-7	many	TGCGCCAGCAGCCAAGGGGACAGGGTTAACGAGCAGTACTTC	CASSQGDRVNEQYF
TRBV2	TRBD1	TRBJ2-3	many	TGTGCCAGCAGTGAAGGGAGGACGGGACAGGTCCAAAATACGCAGTATTTT	CASSEGRTGQVQNTQYF
TRBV6-6	NA	TRBJ1-5	many	TGTGCCAGCAATCCGGGACTCAATCAGCCCCAGCATTTT	CASNPGLNQPQHF
TRBV27	NA	TRBJ2-5	NA	TGTGCCAGCACCCTTGGAGTCTCGTACCAAGAGACCCAGTACTTC	CASTLGVSYQETQYF
TRBV6-5	NA	TRBJ2-5	NA	TGTGCCAGCAGTTACTCGAGCGGGTGGGAGACCCAGTACTTC	CASSYSSGWETQYF
TRBV12-3/TRBV12-4	NA	TRBJ2-7	NA	TGTGCCGGCAGTTATTCTTACGAGCAGTACTTC	CAGSYSYEQYF
TRBV14	NA	TRBJ2-5	many	TGTGCCAGCAGCCAACCGATCTACCAAGAGACCCAGTACTTC	CASSQPIYQETQYF
TRBV6-2/TRBV6-3	TRBD2	TRBJ2-3	NA	TGTGCCAGCAGCCCCAGACTAGCTGGTTTAGAATATACGCAGTATTTT	CASSPRLAGLEYTQYF
TRBV6-2/TRBV6-3	NA	TRBJ2-1	NA	TGTGCCAGTGAACCGACTAGAGATACCTACAATGAGCAGTTCTTC	CASEPTRDTYNEQFF
TRBV5-3	TRBD2	TRBJ2-1	NA	TGTGCCAGCAGCTCGACTAGCGGGAGGTTGGATGAGCAGTTCTTC	CASSSTSGRLDEQFF
TRBV7-9	NA	TRBJ2-5	few	TGTGCCAGCACACTGCAGGCGGTGGAGGAGACCCAGTACTTC	CASTLQAVEETQYF
TRBV24-1	NA	TRBJ2-3	many	TGTGCCACCAGTGCAACGACAGCTAGCACAGATACGCAGTATTTT	CATSATTASTDTQYF
TRBV7-9	NA	TRBJ2-3	few	TGTGCCAGCAGCTTAGTCCTAGCGTACACAGATACGCAGTATTTT	CASSLVLAYTDTQYF
TRBV4-1	NA	TRBJ2-3	NA	TGCGCCAGCAGCCTGAGGGACTCCTTACACACAGATACGCAGTATTTT	CASSLRDSLHTDTQYF
TRBV27	TRBD2	TRBJ2-1	few	TGTGCCAGCACGACTAGCGGAAACTACAATGAGCAGTTCTTC	CASTTSGNYNEQFF
TRBV28	NA	TRBJ1-5	NA	TGTGCCAGCAGTTTACTCCGGGACCGAGCAGATCAGCCCCAGCATTTT	CASSLLRDRADQPQHF
TRBV10-3	NA	TRBJ1-2	NA	TGTGCCATCAGCAGGGAGGGGGATTTTGGCTACACCTTC	CAISREGDFGYTF
TRBV6-2/TRBV6-3	NA	TRBJ2-5	NA	TGTGCCAGCAATTCGCCTGACATTTTAGAGACCCAGTACTTC	CASNSPDILETQYF
TRBV27	NA	TRBJ2-5	many	TGTGCCAGCAGTTTCCGGGCCCCCTCAGGGCAAGAGACCCAGTACTTC	CASSFRAPSGQETQYF